Shown below are 17 T cell receptor beta chains from a single sample sequenced in a study of spatial heterogeneity in lung cancer. Sample time point: sample taken at primary tumor resection. MiXCR, run by TCRdb on the 5' RACE reads, gives a single entry per CDR3 protein. The repertoire holds tens of thousands of distinct CDR3 sequences, around 7% seen once, with around two fifths in the top ten. The sample consisted of PBMCs, taken at surgery. Receptors originate from a female donor with early-stage non-small cell lung cancer.

There are a few counts of this clonotype. This CDR3 reads CASSTKQGDTEAFF. The CDR3 DNA is TGCGCCAGCAGCACGAAGCAGGGGGACACTGAAGCTTTCTTT. This chain links TRBV5-1 with TRBJ1-1; 7 nucleotides line up with TRBD1. Germline V gene data show CDR1 as SGHRS and CDR2 as YFSETQ. This CDR3 region has 14 residues. V shed 4 bases and J 3 bases; nucleotides not matched to a gene: 6. Complete variable domain (other parts from reference TRBV5-1 and TRBJ1-1): KAGVTQTPRYLIKTRGQQVTLSCSPISGHRSVSWYQQTPGQGLQFLFEYFSETQRNKGNFPGRFSGRQFSNSRSEMNVSTLELGDSALYLCASSTKQGDTEAFFGQGTRLTVV.

The chain uses TRBV29-1 and TRBJ1-1; a weak D match, TRBD1 (5 bases). CDR1 SQVTM and CDR2 ANQGSEA come from the germline V gene. The CDR3 extends over 13 amino acids. V gave up 3 bases and J gave up 0 bases, with 8 bases separating them. The CDR3 loop is CSVEVGLNTEAFF. CDR3 in DNA: TGCAGCGTTGAGGTGGGGCTGAACACTGAAGCTTTCTTT.

This clonotype appeared many times. The rearrangement links TRBV5-1 to TRBJ2-3; 9 bases map to TRBD1. V dropped 0 bases and J dropped 4; count of bases not matched to a gene: 12. Germline V lookup: CDR1 SGHRS, CDR2 YFSETQ. This CDR3 region has 18 residues. The CDR3 coding sequence is TGCGCCAGCAGCTTGGCCAAGATAGGGACAGGGAGCGCAGATACGCAGTATTTT. This gives the protein CASSLAKIGTGSADTQYF.

This clonotype was counted many times. The chain joins TRBV5-5 to TRBJ1-5, with D uncertain. The germline V and J ends were trimmed by 4 bases and 7 bases, with 15 bases remaining between them. Germline lookup yields CDR1 SGHKS and CDR2 YYEKEE (reference sequence). This CDR3 is built from 14 residues. The CDR3 sequence is CASSQDLSGQPQHF. For the CDR3, the DNA is TGTGCCAGCAGCCAGGATTTGAGCGGACAGCCCCAGCATTTT.

This clonotype was recorded a few times. The DNA for the CDR3 is TGCGCCAGCAGCCAAGATTCCGGTAGGAGAAACACCATATATTTT. Translation: CASSQDSGRRNTIYF. The V call is TRBV4-1, the J call TRBJ1-3; D gene ambiguous. CDR1 and CDR2 (germline): MGHRA, YSYEKL. This CDR3 comprises 15 residues. The germline V and J ends were trimmed by 0 bases and 5 bases, with 11 bases remaining between them.

This clonotype was observed many times. The V call is TRBV20-1, the J call TRBJ2-6; 8 bases are a match to TRBD1. The CDR3 is 16 amino acids. The junction had 7 bases not matched to a gene; V was cut back by 6 bases and J by 0 bases. The germline CDR1 and CDR2 sequences are DFQATT and SNEGSKA (reference sequence). The CDR3 sequence: CSASTGAGSGANVLTF. DNA for the CDR3: TGCAGTGCGTCGACAGGGGCGGGCTCTGGGGCCAACGTCCTGACTTTC.

In this sample, this clonotype turned up many times. CDR3 DNA sequence: TGTGCCAGCAGCTCTTCAGTCAATCAGCCCCAGCATTTT. This sequence encodes CASSSSVNQPQHF. The chain recombines TRBV25-1 with TRBJ1-5; D remains unclear. The CDR3 covers 13 residues. V dropped 6 bases and J dropped 3 bases, with 9 bases sitting between them. Germline-derived CDR1 and CDR2 are MGHDK and SYGVNS.

The chain combines TRBV10-3 with TRBJ1-6; D gene uncertain. The CDR3 is 16 amino acids. The germline V gene encodes CDR1 ENHRY and CDR2 SYGVKD. V was shortened by 3 bases and J by 6 bases, with 15 bases between the two germline ends. The DNA for the CDR3 is TGTGCCATCAGTGATGACAAGGCTAGACTTAATTCACCCCTCCACTTT. Translated, it gives CAISDDKARLNSPLHF.

The chain uses TRBV7-9 and TRBJ1-2; 8 bases align to TRBD1. V was clipped by 7 bases and J by 8 bases; unmatched bases: 6. Per germline, CDR1 SEHNR and CDR2 FQNEAQ (reference sequence). The CDR3 totals 12 residues. The CDR3 sequence: CASKAGGGGYTF. CDR3 nucleotides: TGTGCCAGCAAGGCAGGGGGCGGCGGCTACACCTTC.

This clonotype was seen many times. The genes are TRBV4-1 and TRBJ2-6; no firm D call. The CDR3 loop spans 12 amino acids. Deletions cut 4 bases from V and 2 bases from J, with 0 bases between. CDR1 and CDR2 from the germline V gene are MGHRA and YSYEKL. CDR3 protein: CASSPGANVLTF. CDR3 DNA: TGCGCCAGCAGCCCTGGGGCCAACGTCCTGACTTTC.

This clonotype was counted at least ten times. This chain links TRBV7-9 with TRBJ2-7; D may be TRBD2 (6 bases). V was pared by 5 bases and J by 4 bases, with 15 bases between. Germline CDR1 reads SEHNR; CDR2 reads FQNEAQ (reference sequence). The CDR3 has 14 residues. The CDR3: CASSRAGGVYEQYF. In DNA form, the CDR3 reads TGTGCCAGCAGCCGAGCCGGGGGAGTTTACGAGCAGTACTTC. The full variable domain, rest sourced from reference TRBV7-9 and TRBJ2-7, is DTGVSQNPRHKITKRGQNVTFRCDPISEHNRLYWYRQTLGQGPEFLTYFQNEAQLEKSRLLSDRFSAERPKGSFSTLEIQRTEQGDSAMYLCASSRAGGVYEQYFGPGTRLTVT.

This clonotype appeared many times. The chain links TRBV6-2 or TRBV6-3 to TRBJ1-1; D is unclear. Germline V gene sequence: CDR1 MNHEY, CDR2 SVGEGT. This CDR3 has 15 residues. V was cut by 5 bases and J by 5 bases, with 18 bases left in between. This chain's CDR3 is CASSPLTGMVTEAFF. CDR3 sequence (DNA): TGTGCCAGCAGTCCACTGACGGGTATGGTGACTGAAGCTTTCTTT.

By frequency in the sample, this clonotype is medium-sized. This rearrangement joins TRBV2 to TRBJ2-7, with TRBD1 identical over 8 bases. V lost 8 bases to trimming and J lost 5 bases; unmatched junction nucleotides: 8. Per germline, CDR1 SNHLY and CDR2 FYNNEI. This CDR3 has 13 residues. CDR3 residues: CASVPDRDNEQYF. CDR3 DNA: TGTGCCAGCGTCCCGGACAGGGACAACGAGCAGTACTTC.

This clonotype has only a few counts. The chain has TRBV18 and TRBJ2-3, with 7 bases fitting TRBD1. The length of the CDR3 is 14 residues. The V and J ends lost 5 bases and 6 bases, in that order; junction bases with no gene match: 8. Per germline, CDR1 KGHSH and CDR2 LQKENI. The CDR3 region has the DNA TGTGCCAGCTCAACCAGACAGGGATCGGATACGCAGTATTTT. This gives the protein CASSTRQGSDTQYF.

This clonotype was observed a handful of times. The chain links TRBV12-3 or TRBV12-4 to TRBJ1-5; D may be TRBD1 (5 bases). The ends were cut back, 4 bases at V and 5 bases at J, with 15 bases in the middle. This CDR3 is 15 amino acids long. CDR3 bases: TGTGCCAGCAGTTCAGGGAATGTACGTGATCAGCCCCAGCATTTT. Translation: CASSSGNVRDQPQHF.

This clonotype was counted a few times. The V call is TRBV7-2, the J call TRBJ2-7; either TRBD1 or TRBD2 may supply D (5 bases each). V shed 2 bases and J shed 6 bases, with 14 bases lying between them. The V gene's germline CDR1 is SGHTA and CDR2 FQGNSA. The CDR3 has 14 residues. As DNA, the CDR3 is TGTGCCAGCAGCTTATATCCCCAAGGGACCGAGCAGTACTTC. This codes for CASSLYPQGTEQYF.

This clonotype was counted only a few times. The chain links TRBV24-1 to TRBJ2-1; D remains ambiguous. Per the germline V gene, CDR1 is KGHDR and CDR2 is SFDVKD. V lost 5 bases, J lost 4 bases, and 5 bases lay in between. The CDR3 contains 12 residues. In DNA, the CDR3 is TGTGCCACCAGTGGCAGTTACAATGAGCAGTTCTTC. Protein sequence: CATSGSYNEQFF.